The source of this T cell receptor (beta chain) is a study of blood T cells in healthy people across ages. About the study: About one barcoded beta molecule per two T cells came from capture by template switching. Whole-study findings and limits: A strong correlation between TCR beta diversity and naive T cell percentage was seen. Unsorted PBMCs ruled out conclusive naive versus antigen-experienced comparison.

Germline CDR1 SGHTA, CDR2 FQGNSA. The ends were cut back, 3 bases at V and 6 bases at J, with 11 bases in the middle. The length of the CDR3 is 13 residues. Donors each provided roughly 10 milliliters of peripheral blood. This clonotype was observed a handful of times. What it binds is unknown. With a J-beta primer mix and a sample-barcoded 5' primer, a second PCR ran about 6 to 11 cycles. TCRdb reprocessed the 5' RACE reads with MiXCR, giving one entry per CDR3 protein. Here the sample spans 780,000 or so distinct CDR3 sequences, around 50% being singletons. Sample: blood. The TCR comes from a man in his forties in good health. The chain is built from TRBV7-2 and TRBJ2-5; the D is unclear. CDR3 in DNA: TGTGCCAGCAGCTTGGATCATGGGAAGACCCAGTACTTC. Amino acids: CASSLDHGKTQYF.